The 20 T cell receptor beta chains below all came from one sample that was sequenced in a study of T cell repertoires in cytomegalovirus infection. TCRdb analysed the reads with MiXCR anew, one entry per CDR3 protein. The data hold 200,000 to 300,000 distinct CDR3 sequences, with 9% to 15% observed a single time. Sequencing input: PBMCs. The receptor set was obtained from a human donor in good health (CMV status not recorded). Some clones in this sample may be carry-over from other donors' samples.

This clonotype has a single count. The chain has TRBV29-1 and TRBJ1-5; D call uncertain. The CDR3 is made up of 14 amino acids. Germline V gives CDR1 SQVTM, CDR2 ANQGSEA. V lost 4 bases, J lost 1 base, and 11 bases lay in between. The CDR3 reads CSVAIGTSNQPQHF. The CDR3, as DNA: TGCAGCGTTGCAATAGGTACCAGCAATCAGCCCCAGCATTTT.

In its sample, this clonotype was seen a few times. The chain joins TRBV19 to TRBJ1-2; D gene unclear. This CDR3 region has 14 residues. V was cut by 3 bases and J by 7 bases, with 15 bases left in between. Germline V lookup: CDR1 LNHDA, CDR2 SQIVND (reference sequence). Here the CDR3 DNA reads TGTGCCAGTAGTATCCCGCGTTCATTGGGTGGCTACACCTTC. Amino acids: CASSIPRSLGGYTF. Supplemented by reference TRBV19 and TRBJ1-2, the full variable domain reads DGGITQSPKYLFRKEGQNVTLSCEQNLNHDAMYWYRQDPGQGLRLIYYSQIVNDFQKGDIAEGYSVSREKKESFPLTVTSAQKNPTAFYLCASSIPRSLGGYTFGSGTRLTVV.

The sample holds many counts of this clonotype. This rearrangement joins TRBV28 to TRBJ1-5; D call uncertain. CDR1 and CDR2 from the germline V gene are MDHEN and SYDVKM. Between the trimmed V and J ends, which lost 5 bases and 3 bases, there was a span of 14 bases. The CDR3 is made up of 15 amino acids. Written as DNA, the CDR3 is TGTGCCAGCAGTCCCCTGGGAGGGCTCAATCAGCCCCAGCATTTT. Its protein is CASSPLGGLNQPQHF.

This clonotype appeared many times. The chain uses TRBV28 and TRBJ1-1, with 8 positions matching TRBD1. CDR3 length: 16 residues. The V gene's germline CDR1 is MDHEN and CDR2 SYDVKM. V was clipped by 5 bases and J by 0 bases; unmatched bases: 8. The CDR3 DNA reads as TGTGCCAGCAGTGAGCAAACAGGGGGGATGAACACTGAAGCTTTCTTT. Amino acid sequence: CASSEQTGGMNTEAFF.

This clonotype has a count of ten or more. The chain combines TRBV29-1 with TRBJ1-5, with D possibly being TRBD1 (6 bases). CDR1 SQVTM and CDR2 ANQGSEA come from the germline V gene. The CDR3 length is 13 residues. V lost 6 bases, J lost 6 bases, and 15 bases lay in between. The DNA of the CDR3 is TGCAGCGTATTCTCAGGGGTAGGTCAGCCCCAGCATTTT. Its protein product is CSVFSGVGQPQHF.

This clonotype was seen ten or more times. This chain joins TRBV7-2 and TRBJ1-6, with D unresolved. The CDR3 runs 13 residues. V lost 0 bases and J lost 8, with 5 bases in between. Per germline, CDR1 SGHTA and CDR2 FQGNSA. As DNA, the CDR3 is TGTGCCAGCAGCTTAGCGCGATATTCACCCCTCCACTTT. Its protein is CASSLARYSPLHF. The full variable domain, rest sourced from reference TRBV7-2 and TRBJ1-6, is GAGVSQSPSNKVTEKGKDVELRCDPISGHTALYWYRQSLGQGLEFLIYFQGNSAPDKSGLPSDRFSAERTGGSVSTLTIQRTQQEDSAVYLCASSLARYSPLHFGNGTRLTVT.

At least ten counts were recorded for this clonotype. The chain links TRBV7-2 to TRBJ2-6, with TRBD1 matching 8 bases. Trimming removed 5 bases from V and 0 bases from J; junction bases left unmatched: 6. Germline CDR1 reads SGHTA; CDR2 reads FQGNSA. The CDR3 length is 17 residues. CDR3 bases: TGTGCCAGCAGCCCGACAGGGGTGCTCTCTGGGGCCAACGTCCTGACTTTC. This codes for CASSPTGVLSGANVLTF. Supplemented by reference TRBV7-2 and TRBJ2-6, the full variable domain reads GAGVSQSPSNKVTEKGKDVELRCDPISGHTALYWYRQSLGQGLEFLIYFQGNSAPDKSGLPSDRFSAERTGGSVSTLTIQRTQQEDSAVYLCASSPTGVLSGANVLTFGAGSRLTVL.

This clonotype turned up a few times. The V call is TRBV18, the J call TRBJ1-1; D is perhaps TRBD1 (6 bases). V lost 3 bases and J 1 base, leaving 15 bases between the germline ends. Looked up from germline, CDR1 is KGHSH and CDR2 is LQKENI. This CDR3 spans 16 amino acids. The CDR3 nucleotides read TGTGCCAGCTCACCCCTCGAGGGGGGCTGGAACACTGAAGCTTTCTTT. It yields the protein CASSPLEGGWNTEAFF.

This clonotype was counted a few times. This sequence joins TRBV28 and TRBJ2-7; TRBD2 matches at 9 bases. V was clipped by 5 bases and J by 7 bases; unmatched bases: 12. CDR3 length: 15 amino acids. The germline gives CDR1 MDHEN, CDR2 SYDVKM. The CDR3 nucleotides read TGTGCCAGCAGTCCGACTAGCGGACTGGTGAGGGAGCAGTACTTC. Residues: CASSPTSGLVREQYF.

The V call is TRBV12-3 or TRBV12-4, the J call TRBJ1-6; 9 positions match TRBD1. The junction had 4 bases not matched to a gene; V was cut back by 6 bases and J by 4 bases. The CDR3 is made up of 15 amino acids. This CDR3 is CASRAGTGYNSPLHF. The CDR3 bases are TGTGCCAGCAGGGCCGGGACAGGGTATAATTCACCCCTCCACTTT.

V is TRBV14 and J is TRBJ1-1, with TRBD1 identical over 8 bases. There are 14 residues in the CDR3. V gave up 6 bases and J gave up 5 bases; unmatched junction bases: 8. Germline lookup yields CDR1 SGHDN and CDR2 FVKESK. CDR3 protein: CASSYTGGGTEAFF. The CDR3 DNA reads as TGTGCCAGCAGTTACACAGGGGGGGGAACTGAAGCTTTCTTT.

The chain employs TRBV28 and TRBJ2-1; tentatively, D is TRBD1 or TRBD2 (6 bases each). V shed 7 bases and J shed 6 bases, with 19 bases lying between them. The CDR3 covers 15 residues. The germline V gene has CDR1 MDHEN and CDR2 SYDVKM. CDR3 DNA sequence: TGTGCCAGCAATCAAGGGGGGCCGCGGGTCAATGAGCAGTTCTTC. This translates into CASNQGGPRVNEQFF.

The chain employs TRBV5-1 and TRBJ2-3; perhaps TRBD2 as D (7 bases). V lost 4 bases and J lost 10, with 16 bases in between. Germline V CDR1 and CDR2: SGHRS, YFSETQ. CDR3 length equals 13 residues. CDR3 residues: CASSPGGILAQYF. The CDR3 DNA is TGCGCCAGCAGCCCGGGGGGCATCCTGGCGCAGTATTTT.

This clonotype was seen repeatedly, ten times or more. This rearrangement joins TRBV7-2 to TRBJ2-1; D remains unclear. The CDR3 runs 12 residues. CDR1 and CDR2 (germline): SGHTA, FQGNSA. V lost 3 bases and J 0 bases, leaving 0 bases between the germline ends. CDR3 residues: CASSFSYNEQFF. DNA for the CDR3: TGTGCCAGCAGCTTCTCCTACAATGAGCAGTTCTTC.

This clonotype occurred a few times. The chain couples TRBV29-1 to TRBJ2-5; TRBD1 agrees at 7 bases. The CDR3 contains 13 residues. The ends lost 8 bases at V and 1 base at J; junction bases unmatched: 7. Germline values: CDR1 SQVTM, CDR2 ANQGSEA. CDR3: CSINRGGQETQYF. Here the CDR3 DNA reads TGCAGCATAAACAGGGGCGGCCAAGAGACCCAGTACTTC.

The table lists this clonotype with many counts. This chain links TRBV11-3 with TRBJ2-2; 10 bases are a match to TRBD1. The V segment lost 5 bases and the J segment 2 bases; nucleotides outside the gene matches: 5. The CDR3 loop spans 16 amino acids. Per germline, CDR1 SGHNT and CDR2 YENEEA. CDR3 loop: CASSGRDRGNTGELFF. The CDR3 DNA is TGTGCCAGCAGCGGCCGGGACAGGGGCAACACCGGGGAGCTGTTTTTT.

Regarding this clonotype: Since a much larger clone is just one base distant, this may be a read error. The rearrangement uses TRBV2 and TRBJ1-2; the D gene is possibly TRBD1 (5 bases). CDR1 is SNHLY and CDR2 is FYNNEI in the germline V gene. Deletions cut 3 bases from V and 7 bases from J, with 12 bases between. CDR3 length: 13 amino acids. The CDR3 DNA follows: TGTGCCAGCAGTGAGCTCAGGGTTGGTGGCTACACCTTC. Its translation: CASSELRVGGYTF. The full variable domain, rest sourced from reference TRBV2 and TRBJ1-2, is EPEVTQTPSHQVTQMGQEVILRCVPISNHLYFYWYRQILGQKVEFLVSFYNNEISEKSEIFDDQFSVERPDGSNFTLKIRSTKLEDSAMYFCASSELRVGGYTFGSGTRLTVV.

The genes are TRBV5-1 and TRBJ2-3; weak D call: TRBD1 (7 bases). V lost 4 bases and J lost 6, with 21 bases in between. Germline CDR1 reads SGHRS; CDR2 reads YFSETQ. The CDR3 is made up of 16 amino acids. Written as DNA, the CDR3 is TGCGCCAGCAGCCTGAGCAACAGGGGAGGATCCGATACGCAGTATTTT. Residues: CASSLSNRGGSDTQYF. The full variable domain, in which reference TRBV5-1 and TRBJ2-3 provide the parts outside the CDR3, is KAGVTQTPRYLIKTRGQQVTLSCSPISGHRSVSWYQQTPGQGLQFLFEYFSETQRNKGNFPGRFSGRQFSNSRSEMNVSTLELGDSALYLCASSLSNRGGSDTQYFGPGTRLTVL.

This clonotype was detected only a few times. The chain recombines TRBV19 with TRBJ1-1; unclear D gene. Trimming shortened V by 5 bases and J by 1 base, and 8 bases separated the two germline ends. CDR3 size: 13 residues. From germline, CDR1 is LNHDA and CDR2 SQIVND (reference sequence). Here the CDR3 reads CASSWRTNTEAFF. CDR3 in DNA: TGTGCCAGTAGTTGGAGGACGAACACTGAAGCTTTCTTT. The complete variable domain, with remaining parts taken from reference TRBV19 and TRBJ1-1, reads DGGITQSPKYLFRKEGQNVTLSCEQNLNHDAMYWYRQDPGQGLRLIYYSQIVNDFQKGDIAEGYSVSREKKESFPLTVTSAQKNPTAFYLCASSWRTNTEAFFGQGTRLTVV.

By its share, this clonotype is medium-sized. The CDR3 region is CASSSGATGTQYF. Written as DNA, the CDR3 is TGTGCCAGCAGCTCCGGGGCTACGGGAACGCAGTATTTT. The chain links TRBV7-2 to TRBJ2-3; D might be TRBD1 or TRBD2, each matching 5 bases. Trimming removed 4 bases from V and 9 bases from J, with 14 bases in between. Germline CDR1 is SGHTA and CDR2 is FQGNSA. The CDR3 is 13 residues long. Together with reference TRBV7-2 and TRBJ2-3, the CDR3 gives the full variable domain: GAGVSQSPSNKVTEKGKDVELRCDPISGHTALYWYRQSLGQGLEFLIYFQGNSAPDKSGLPSDRFSAERTGGSVSTLTIQRTQQEDSAVYLCASSSGATGTQYFGPGTRLTVL.